The rows below give T cell receptor beta chains drawn from one sample of a study of OX40 agonist ivuxolimab in advanced cancers. Generated by immunoSEQ multiplex PCR, the TCRdb table keeps only in-frame clones and is missing some. The sample records roughly 60,000 clones, approximately 90% being singletons. The material sequenced was CD4+ or CD8+ T cells sorted from blood, taken in a trial of the OX40 agonist ivuxolimab. The receptors originated from an adult with an advanced solid tumor such as melanoma, head and neck, liver or kidney cancer. The CDR3 runs from the conserved cysteine through the conserved F or W. The D gene is left open where the match is weak. Some rows mark clone size as missing; the rest say once, few, many or name a class of expanded clone.

cdr3_aa,cdr3_nt,j_call,clone_size,v_call,d_call
CASGSRSAPWDEQYF,TGTGCTAGTGGTTCCCGATCCGCCCCCTGGGATGAGCAGTACTTC,TRBJ2-7,NA,TRBV12-5,NA
CATSGNTGELFF,TGTGCCACCAGCGGGAACACCGGGGAGCTGTTTTTT,TRBJ2-2,once,TRBV15,NA
CASSQDRNYEQYF,TGCGCCAGCAGCCAAGACCGAAACTACGAGCAGTACTTC,TRBJ2-7,NA,TRBV4-1,NA
CASSQSSPRPGKREQYF,TGCGCCAGCAGTCAATCATCCCCTCGGCCAGGGAAGCGCGAGCAGTACTTC,TRBJ2-7,NA,TRBV23-1,NA
CASSLSSQGKGHTEAFF,TGTGCCAGCAGTTTATCGTCTCAGGGGAAGGGGCACACTGAAGCTTTCTTT,TRBJ1-1,once,TRBV27,NA
CASSPQGSSYNEQFF,TGTGCCAGCAGCCCTCAGGGAAGCTCCTACAATGAGCAGTTCTTC,TRBJ2-1,NA,TRBV7-3,NA
CASSLGGADTEAFF,TGCGCCAGCAGCTTGGGTGGGGCGGACACTGAAGCTTTCTTT,TRBJ1-1,NA,TRBV5-1,NA
CASSLGQSYEQYF,TGTGCCAGCAGCCTAGGGCAGTCCTACGAGCAGTACTTC,TRBJ2-7,NA,TRBV4-2,NA
CASSRSSYNEQFF,TGTGCCAGCAGCCGCAGCTCCTACAATGAGCAGTTCTTC,TRBJ2-1,NA,TRBV27,NA
CASSPSGSSYNEQFF,TGTGCCAGCAGCCCGAGCGGGAGCTCCTACAATGAGCAGTTCTTC,TRBJ2-1,NA,TRBV7-9,TRBD2
CASSIGTGADTQYF,TGTGCCAGTAGTATAGGGACAGGGGCCGATACGCAGTATTTT,TRBJ2-3,NA,TRBV19,TRBD1
CSAMGAEAFF,TGCAGCGCAATGGGCGCTGAAGCTTTCTTT,TRBJ1-1,NA,TRBV29-1,NA
CASSLGWGWEYNEQFF,TGTGCCAGCAGTTTAGGATGGGGGTGGGAATACAATGAGCAGTTCTTC,TRBJ2-1,NA,TRBV27,NA
CASSPRASGGEQYF,TGTGCCAGCAGCCCTAGGGCTAGCGGGGGCGAGCAGTACTTC,TRBJ2-7,NA,TRBV7-9,TRBD2
CASSLTGGGEKLFF,TGTGCCAGCAGTCTGACAGGGGGAGGTGAAAAACTGTTTTTT,TRBJ1-4,NA,TRBV27,TRBD1
CASSPDRNQPQHF,TGTGCCAGCAGTCCGGACAGGAATCAGCCCCAGCATTTT,TRBJ1-5,NA,TRBV27,TRBD1
CASRSNRASGNTIYF,TGTGCCAGCAGGAGTAACAGGGCCTCTGGAAACACCATATATTTT,TRBJ1-3,NA,TRBV28,NA
CASSRRGAGNTEAFF,TGTGCCAGCAGCCGCAGGGGCGCCGGGAACACTGAAGCTTTCTTT,TRBJ1-1,NA,TRBV7-8,NA
CASSPGGRGWTEAFF,TGTGCCAGCAGCCCCGGTGGTAGGGGGTGGACTGAAGCTTTCTTT,TRBJ1-1,once,TRBV9,NA
CASSLGSEQFF,TGTGCCAGCAGTTTGGGTAGTGAGCAGTTCTTC,TRBJ2-1,NA,TRBV28,NA
CASSIWQGNQPQHF,TGTGCCAGTAGTATTTGGCAGGGTAATCAGCCCCAGCATTTT,TRBJ1-5,NA,TRBV19,NA
CASSSHGPPTEAFF,TGTGCCAGCAGCTCGCATGGGCCCCCCACTGAAGCTTTCTTT,TRBJ1-1,few,TRBV7-3,NA
CASSLRRINYGYTF,TGTGCCAGCAGCTTGCGCCGGATAAACTATGGCTACACCTTC,TRBJ1-2,NA,TRBV5-8,NA
CASSRYNEQFF,TGCGCCAGCAGCCGTTACAATGAGCAGTTCTTC,TRBJ2-1,NA,TRBV4-1,NA
CASSPVHWGADTQYF,TGTGCCAGCAGCCCCGTGCATTGGGGGGCAGATACGCAGTATTTT,TRBJ2-3,NA,TRBV11-2,NA
CASSGGLAETQETQYF,TGTGCCAGCAGTGGGGGACTAGCGGAAACACAAGAGACCCAGTACTTC,TRBJ2-5,NA,TRBV28,TRBD2
CATSSEENTEAFF,TGTGCCACCAGCAGCGAGGAGAACACTGAAGCTTTCTTT,TRBJ1-1,NA,TRBV15,NA
CSVEVNEQFF,TGCAGCGTTGAAGTGAATGAGCAGTTCTTC,TRBJ2-1,once,TRBV29-1,NA
CASSFPGGSYNEQFF,TGTGCCAGCAGCTTTCCAGGGGGTTCCTACAATGAGCAGTTCTTC,TRBJ2-1,NA,TRBV11-2,TRBD1
CASSLRGGERNEQFF,TGTGCCAGCAGCCTGAGGGGGGGTGAACGTAATGAGCAGTTCTTC,TRBJ2-1,few,TRBV11-2,NA
CASSSSPGGVPNEQFF,TGTGCCAGCAGTTCCTCGCCGGGCGGCGTTCCCAATGAGCAGTTCTTC,TRBJ2-1,NA,TRBV7-9,NA
CASSEYGERGIYNEQFF,TGTGCCAGCAGTGAATATGGCGAGCGGGGCATCTACAATGAGCAGTTCTTC,TRBJ2-1,NA,TRBV25-1,TRBD2
CASSRTDSQKGRAFF,TGTGCCAGCAGTCGAACGGACAGCCAAAAGGGGCGGGCTTTCTTT,TRBJ1-1,NA,TRBV27,NA
CASSWTTGELFF,TGTGCCAGTAGTTGGACCACCGGGGAGCTGTTTTTT,TRBJ2-2,NA,TRBV19,NA
CASCLGRSYNEQFF,TGTGCCAGCTGTCTGGGGCGTTCTTACAATGAGCAGTTCTTC,TRBJ2-1,NA,TRBV27,NA
CASSSAGQPQHF,TGTGCCAGCAGCTCGGCGGGACAGCCCCAGCATTTT,TRBJ1-5,NA,TRBV7-9,NA
CASSLGWGEEDLQEKLFF,TGTGCCAGCAGCTTAGGATGGGGGGAAGAGGACCTTCAAGAAAAACTGTTTTTT,TRBJ1-4,NA,TRBV11-2,NA
CASSKGPTDRSGYEQYF,TGTGCCAGCAGCAAAGGGCCCACTGACAGGTCTGGCTACGAGCAGTACTTC,TRBJ2-7,NA,TRBV21-1,NA
CASSLGPMVGDTQYF,TGTGCCAGCAGCTTAGGACCCATGGTTGGGGATACGCAGTATTTT,TRBJ2-3,NA,TRBV11-2,NA
CASSSGTGGYEQYF,TGTGCCAGCAGCTCTGGGACTGGGGGCTACGAGCAGTACTTC,TRBJ2-7,NA,TRBV7-9,NA
CASSLIVGAEQYF,TGTGCCAGCAGTTTAATCGTCGGGGCCGAGCAGTACTTC,TRBJ2-7,NA,TRBV27,NA
CASSVNTREGSEQFF,TGTGCCAGCAGCGTAAACACCAGAGAGGGTAGTGAGCAGTTCTTC,TRBJ2-1,NA,TRBV9,NA
CASSLKQGSYEQYF,TGTGCCAGCAGCCTGAAACAGGGTTCCTACGAGCAGTACTTC,TRBJ2-7,NA,TRBV13,NA